The 20 T cell receptor beta chains below all came from one sample that was sequenced in a study of cytomegalovirus exposure and HLA in healthy donors (TCRdb year 2017). Receptors were amplified or captured by the immunoSEQ multiplex PCR assay. For the multiplex PCR, a mixture combining 60 forward primers for TCR Vbeta segments and 13 reverse primers for TCR Jbeta segments was used. TCRdb retrieved this table from immuneACCESS and kept in-frame rearrangements only. Not all clones are present; in checked studies, unresolved V genes account for under half, and no reason is known for the remainder. For this sample the table gives about 240,000 clones, of which about four fifths were detected only once. Of the sample, 4.5% to 6% falls within the top ten clones. The sequenced sample was PBMCs. The origin of the receptors is a woman aged 40 to 49 in good health and CMV-seropositive.

The chain is built from TRBV5-1 and TRBJ2-3; 10 nucleotides align to TRBD2. Germline lookup yields CDR1 SGHRS and CDR2 YFSETQ. V was clipped by 1 base and J by 1 base; unmatched bases: 3. This CDR3 region has 16 residues. The CDR3 bases are TGCGCCAGCAGCTTGAGTACTAGCGGGGGCACAGATACGCAGTATTTT. Translation: CASSLSTSGGTDTQYF.

The chain couples TRBV14 to TRBJ2-2; D may be TRBD2 (5 bases). Per germline, CDR1 SGHDN and CDR2 FVKESK. This CDR3 spans 15 amino acids. Trimming took off 4 bases at V and 3 bases at J, with 12 bases between the two ends. This CDR3 reads CASSRAGIHTGELFF. The CDR3 DNA is TGTGCCAGCAGCCGAGCCGGGATTCACACCGGGGAGCTGTTTTTT.

With respect to this clone: One end of the junction varies from germline; a read error may be responsible. The chain recombines TRBV7-9 with TRBJ2-4; a weak D match, TRBD2 (6 bases). Looked up from germline, CDR1 is SEHNR and CDR2 is FQNEAQ (reference sequence). The CDR3 has 15 amino acids. The CDR3: CSSSLVRGGSGIQYF. The CDR3 DNA reads TGTTCCAGCAGCTTAGTTCGTGGGGGGTCGGGCATTCAGTACTTC.

In the case of this clone: One junction end does not reproduce the germline sequence, and a read error may be involved. The V gene is TRBV7-9, the J gene TRBJ1-5, with D maybe TRBD1 (5 bases). This CDR3 has 15 residues. The germline V gene has CDR1 SEHNR and CDR2 FQNEAQ (reference sequence). CDR3 coding DNA: TGTTCCAGCAGCTTAGAACAGGTGGGCAATCAGCCCCAGCATTTT. It encodes CSSSLEQVGNQPQHF.

The chain's CDR3 is CASSRVQNSPLHF. CDR3 coding DNA: TGCGCCAGCAGCCGAGTACAGAATTCACCCCTCCACTTT. V is TRBV5-1 and J is TRBJ1-6; D gene ambiguous. V lost 4 bases and J lost 7, with 9 bases in between. Germline V lookup: CDR1 SGHRS, CDR2 YFSETQ. The CDR3 is 13 amino acids.

Concerning this clone: Other DNA sequences within the sample encode an identical CDR3. The chain employs TRBV2 and TRBJ2-3, with TRBD2 matching over 8 bases. V lost 6 bases to trimming and J lost 3 bases; unmatched junction nucleotides: 8. CDR1 is SNHLY and CDR2 is FYNNEI in the germline V gene. The CDR3 has 15 residues. DNA for the CDR3: TGTGCCAGCAGAATTTCCGGGACTAGAACAGATACGCAGTATTTT. It yields the protein CASRISGTRTDTQYF.

The chain couples TRBV7-9 to TRBJ1-1; TRBD1 aligns across 8 bases. Trimming removed 6 bases from V and 4 bases from J; junction bases left unmatched: 7. The CDR3 has 14 residues. Per germline, CDR1 SEHNR and CDR2 FQNEAQ (reference sequence). The CDR3 bases are TGTGCCAGCAGGAAGACAGGGGAGAGCACTGAAGCTTTCTTT. Encoded protein: CASRKTGESTEAFF.

This sequence joins TRBV19 and TRBJ1-2, with a tentative D call TRBD1 (6 bases). From germline, CDR1 is LNHDA and CDR2 SQIVND (reference sequence). V dropped 5 bases and J dropped 7 bases, with 11 bases sitting between them. The CDR3 length is 12 residues. The DNA of the CDR3 is TGTGCCAGTAGTTACAGGGTCTCTGGCTACACCTTC. Its protein is CASSYRVSGYTF.

This chain uses TRBV11-3 with TRBJ2-1, with 10 bases that match TRBD2. CDR3 length: 11 residues. V was clipped by 4 bases and J by 15 bases; unmatched bases: 3. Germline V gene lookup returns CDR1 SGHNT and CDR2 YENEEA. CDR3 in DNA: TGTGCCAGCAGCTCTAGCGGGAGCCGGTTCTTC. This encodes CASSSSGSRFF.

This clone was recorded only once. The gene calls are TRBV18 and TRBJ1-1; D is unresolved. The germline V and J ends were trimmed by 3 bases and 1 base, with 12 bases remaining between them. The CDR3 extends over 15 amino acids. Germline lookup yields CDR1 KGHSH and CDR2 LQKENI. The CDR3 loop is CASSPREVRNTEAFF. CDR3 in DNA: TGTGCCAGCTCACCGCGTGAGGTCCGGAACACTGAAGCTTTCTTT.

The V call is TRBV5-4, the J call TRBJ2-7; 7 bases are a match to TRBD1. CDR3 length: 16 residues. CDR1 and CDR2 (germline): SGHNT, YYREEE (reference sequence). Unmatched junction bases numbered 14, after V lost 5 bases and J lost 3 bases. The CDR3 DNA follows: TGTGCCAGCAGTTATGATCCGGGACAGCGTCTCTACGAGCAGTACTTC. Encoded protein: CASSYDPGQRLYEQYF.

Here the CDR3 reads CASSQGRGGNEKLFF. CDR3 DNA sequence: TGCGCCAGCAGCCAAGGAAGGGGAGGGAATGAAAAACTGTTTTTT. The chain joins TRBV4-3 to TRBJ1-4, with D perhaps matching TRBD1 (5 bases). Between the trimmed V and J ends, which lost 1 base and 5 bases, there was a span of 11 bases. The germline V gene has CDR1 LGHNA and CDR2 YSLEER. The CDR3 runs 15 residues.

The chain couples TRBV5-1 to TRBJ1-1; D perhaps matches TRBD1 (5 bases). V lost 3 bases and J 5 bases, leaving 14 bases between the germline ends. Germline CDR1 reads SGHRS; CDR2 reads YFSETQ. The length of the CDR3 is 14 residues. The CDR3 DNA sequence: TGCGCCAGCAGCTCAGCAGGGTGGAAGACTGAAGCTTTCTTT. Translating gives CASSSAGWKTEAFF.

This clone was observed a few times. The rearrangement uses TRBV4-1 and TRBJ2-1, with 12 nucleotides matching TRBD1. The V gene end was trimmed by 2 bases and the J gene end by 2 bases; junction bases not matched to a gene: 4. The CDR3 has 17 residues. Germline-derived CDR1 and CDR2 are MGHRA and YSYEKL. The DNA of the CDR3 is TGCGCCAGCAGCCAAACCGGGACAGGGGGCGCCTACAATGAGCAGTTCTTC. This translates into CASSQTGTGGAYNEQFF.

V usage is TRBV5-5 and J usage is TRBJ1-2; no definite D call. Germline loops: CDR1 SGHKS, CDR2 YYEKEE (reference sequence). V was shortened by 2 bases and J by 4 bases, with 15 bases between the two germline ends. CDR3 length equals 15 residues. The CDR3 sequence: CASSLGLRVSYGYTF. CDR3 in DNA: TGTGCCAGCAGCTTAGGACTTAGGGTTAGCTATGGCTACACCTTC.

V gene TRBV14 combines with J gene TRBJ2-1; D is perhaps TRBD2 (5 bases). From germline, CDR1 is SGHDN and CDR2 FVKESK. V shed 1 base and J shed 9 bases, with 22 bases lying between them. The CDR3 is made up of 17 amino acids. The CDR3 coding sequence is TGTGCCAGCAGCCAAGCAACGTCTAGCAGGCAATCTGGTGAGCAGTTCTTC. Translating it yields CASSQATSSRQSGEQFF.

The CDR3 is CASARGDSKNIQYF. The DNA for the CDR3 is TGTGCCAGCGCCCGCGGGGACAGCAAAAACATTCAGTACTTC. This chain connects TRBV6-6 to TRBJ2-4; tentatively, D is TRBD1 (7 bases). The germline V gene has CDR1 MNHNY and CDR2 SVGAGI (reference sequence). The CDR3 sequence is 14 residues long. V lost 8 bases and J 3 bases, leaving 14 bases between the germline ends.

The chain combines TRBV28 with TRBJ1-4, with 7 bases aligning to TRBD1. Germline lookup yields CDR1 MDHEN and CDR2 SYDVKM. The trim removed 5 bases at V and 0 bases at J, leaving 12 bases unmatched. The CDR3 spans 18 residues. CDR3 sequence: CASSPNRGTAATNEKLFF. The CDR3 nucleotides read TGTGCCAGCAGTCCGAATAGGGGGACAGCAGCAACTAATGAAAAACTGTTTTTT.

V usage is TRBV11-2 and J usage is TRBJ1-2; 7 bases line up with TRBD1. Germline V gene lookup returns CDR1 SGHAT and CDR2 FQNNGV. V gave up 6 bases and J gave up 8 bases; unmatched junction bases: 12. The CDR3 is made up of 14 amino acids. In nucleotides, the CDR3 is TGTGCCAGCAGAGCGATACAGGGGAGCCGGGGCTACACCTTC. It encodes CASRAIQGSRGYTF. Using reference TRBV11-2 and TRBJ1-2 for the parts outside the CDR3, the full variable domain is EAGVAQSPRYKIIEKRQSVAFWCNPISGHATLYWYQQILGQGPKLLIQFQNNGVVDDSQLPKDRFSAERLKGVDSTLKIQPAKLEDSAVYLCASRAIQGSRGYTFGSGTRLTVV.

The chain has TRBV7-6 and TRBJ2-1; no definite D call. The CDR3 extends over 14 amino acids. Germline CDR1 is SGHVS and CDR2 is FNYEAQ. V lost 1 base to trimming and J lost 6 bases, with 10 bases between them. CDR3 in amino acids: CASSLGQRGNEQFF. DNA for the CDR3: TGTGCCAGCAGCTTAGGGCAAAGAGGCAATGAGCAGTTCTTC. Full variable domain (remainder filled in from reference TRBV7-6 and TRBJ2-1): GAGVSQSPRYKVTKRGQDVALRCDPISGHVSLYWYRQALGQGPEFLTYFNYEAQQDKSGLPNDRFSAERPEGSISTLTIQRTEQRDSAMYRCASSLGQRGNEQFFGPGTRLTVL.